Following are 15 T cell receptor beta chains from one sample sequenced in a study of response to subunit inactivated influenza vaccine. TCRdb called the RT-PCR reads again in MiXCR, with one record for every CDR3 protein. The data contain just under 550,000 distinct CDR3 sequences, roughly a quarter of them singletons. These data also featured in a second study, about T cells expressing NK-cell markers. Turning to that study: The authors made TCR beta cDNA libraries by 5'RACE template switching. This switching added a universal primer site and UMIs.

Sequenced here: CD4+ T cells sorted from PBMCs, sampled 11 to 12 days after vaccination. These receptors originate from a man between 45 and 60 years old who received an inactivated influenza vaccine.

V and J are TRBV20-1 and TRBJ2-1; possible D gene TRBD1, 5 bases. Trimming took 5 bases from V and 7 from J, leaving 6 bases between them. The CDR3 has 10 residues. Germline V lookup: CDR1 DFQATT, CDR2 SNEGSKA (reference sequence). The CDR3 loop is CSAAGNEQFF. Here the CDR3 DNA reads TGCAGTGCTGCAGGGAATGAGCAGTTCTTC.

This clonotype was observed many times. The chain employs TRBV12-3 or TRBV12-4 and TRBJ1-6, with D uncertain. Deletions cut 4 bases from V and 0 bases from J, with 10 bases between. The CDR3 has 16 amino acids. The CDR3 spells CASSSGSSSYNSPLHF. CDR3 nucleotide sequence: TGTGCCAGCAGTTCGGGCTCCAGCTCCTATAATTCACCCCTCCACTTT.

This clonotype came up a few times. The J gene is TRBJ2-3, the V gene TRBV2; no clear D. CDR3 length: 13 amino acids. Trimming removed 9 bases from V and 9 bases from J, with 19 bases in between. Germline V gene lookup returns CDR1 SNHLY and CDR2 FYNNEI. CDR3 in amino acids: CASVEGPPGTQYF. CDR3 coding DNA: TGTGCCAGTGTCGAAGGGCCCCCTGGGACGCAGTATTTT.

A few counts support this clonotype. The rearrangement joins TRBV11-2 to TRBJ2-7, with a possible D match to TRBD2 (5 bases). The V gene's germline CDR1 is SGHAT and CDR2 FQNNGV. This CDR3 is 14 amino acids long. V was shortened by 0 bases and J by 3 bases, with 9 bases between the two germline ends. The CDR3 DNA follows: TGTGCCAGCAGCTTAGAGACGGGAAACTACGAGCAGTACTTC. Protein: CASSLETGNYEQYF.

The gene calls are TRBV6-5 and TRBJ2-5; D not certain. Trimming pared 6 bases from V and 4 bases from J, leaving 6 bases between. Germline CDR1 and CDR2: MNHEY and SVGAGI. The CDR3 length is 11 residues. CDR3 sequence (DNA): TGTGCCAGCAGATCAAGAGAGACCCAGTACTTC. It encodes CASRSRETQYF.

This clonotype was seen more than once but under ten times. The chain employs TRBV28 and TRBJ2-5; no definite D call. Germline CDR1 and CDR2: MDHEN and SYDVKM. The CDR3 consists of 12 residues. V gave up 8 bases and J gave up 7 bases, with 14 bases separating them. In nucleotides, the CDR3 is TGTGCCAGCGGTCCATTCTATGCGACCCAGTACTTC. Residues: CASGPFYATQYF.

This clonotype occurred a few times. This chain links TRBV7-9 with TRBJ1-4; 7 bases map to TRBD1. CDR3 length equals 16 residues. The germline V gene has CDR1 SEHNR and CDR2 FQNEAQ (reference sequence). Trimming took 1 base from V and 1 from J; bases not matched to a gene: 3. CDR3 residues: CASSLDRGRTNEKLFF. In nucleotides, the CDR3 is TGTGCCAGCAGCTTAGACAGGGGTAGAACTAATGAAAAACTGTTTTTT.

The chain links TRBV6-2 or TRBV6-3 to TRBJ1-2, with no clear D. CDR1 and CDR2 (germline): MNHEY, SVGEGT. Trimming took off 0 bases at V and 10 bases at J, with 9 bases between the two ends. The CDR3 is 12 residues long. CDR3 sequence reads: CASSYSRRDYTF. CDR3 coding DNA: TGTGCCAGCAGTTACTCTCGCCGTGACTACACCTTC.

This clonotype was seen more than once but under ten times. This chain joins TRBV9 and TRBJ2-1; D gene uncertain. The CDR3 has 18 amino acids. The V end lost 6 bases, the J end lost 0 bases, and 22 bases lay between the germline ends. CDR1 is SGDLS, CDR2 YYNGEE, per germline. DNA of the CDR3: TGTGCCAGCACCCGTAAGGGCTCAATATCTAGCTCCTACAATGAGCAGTTCTTC. It is translated as CASTRKGSISSSYNEQFF. The full variable domain, its missing parts supplied by reference TRBV9 and TRBJ2-1, is DSGVTQTPKHLITATGQRVTLRCSPRSGDLSVYWYQQSLDQGLQFLIQYYNGEERAKGNILERFSAQQFPDLHSELNLSSLELGDSALYFCASTRKGSISSSYNEQFFGPGTRLTVL.

The chain combines TRBV5-1 with TRBJ2-5; D is possibly TRBD2 (6 bases). The germline CDR1 and CDR2 sequences are SGHRS and YFSETQ. The length of the CDR3 is 15 residues. V was trimmed by 7 bases and J by 4 bases, leaving 20 bases between them. DNA for the CDR3: TGCGCCAGCGACGTCGGGACTCTTGGGGGAGAGACCCAGTACTTC. Amino acid sequence: CASDVGTLGGETQYF.

The rearrangement links TRBV20-1 to TRBJ2-1; D might be TRBD2 (6 bases). The CDR3 sequence is 15 residues long. CDR1 is DFQATT, CDR2 SNEGSKA, per germline (reference sequence). V was shortened by 3 bases and J by 3 bases, with 15 bases between the two germline ends. The CDR3 loop reads CSASRGTTSYNEQFF. CDR3 coding DNA: TGCAGTGCTAGTAGAGGGACGACTAGCTACAATGAGCAGTTCTTC.

The table lists this clonotype with a few counts. The rearrangement joins TRBV20-1 to TRBJ2-7; 11 bases match TRBD2. CDR3 length equals 15 residues. The ends lost 3 bases at V and 6 bases at J; junction bases unmatched: 10. Germline V gene sequence: CDR1 DFQATT, CDR2 SNEGSKA (reference sequence). The CDR3 is CSASALAGGIGEQYF. CDR3 in DNA: TGCAGTGCTAGTGCCCTAGCGGGAGGTATAGGCGAGCAGTACTTC.

The chain employs TRBV6-1 and TRBJ1-1, with D unclear. The CDR3 is 16 residues long. Germline CDR1 MNHNS, CDR2 SASEGT. V was shortened by 6 bases and J by 1 base, with 18 bases between the two germline ends. The CDR3 protein is CASSLGGSLRNTEAFF. The CDR3 DNA is TGTGCCAGCAGCCTTGGTGGCAGCCTTAGGAACACTGAAGCTTTCTTT.

This clonotype came up a few times. V and J are TRBV12-3 or TRBV12-4 and TRBJ2-7; TRBD1 agrees at 11 bases. This CDR3 contains 15 residues. Trimming at V came to 4 bases and at J to 5 bases, leaving 7 bases not matched to a gene. CDR3 residues: CASSSGQGVIDEQYF. DNA of the CDR3: TGTGCCAGCAGTTCGGGACAGGGGGTAATCGACGAGCAGTACTTC.

The V call is TRBV11-2, the J call TRBJ1-4, with D hard to call. The germline V gene encodes CDR1 SGHAT and CDR2 FQNNGV. V lost 5 bases and J 2 bases, leaving 9 bases between the germline ends. This CDR3 has 14 amino acids. The CDR3 protein is CASSHVRTNEKLFF. CDR3 nucleotides: TGTGCCAGCAGCCATGTTCGGACTAATGAAAAACTGTTTTTT. Variable domain in full (rest from reference TRBV11-2 and TRBJ1-4): EAGVAQSPRYKIIEKRQSVAFWCNPISGHATLYWYQQILGQGPKLLIQFQNNGVVDDSQLPKDRFSAERLKGVDSTLKIQPAKLEDSAVYLCASSHVRTNEKLFFGSGTQLSVL.